These T cell receptor beta chains were read from a single sample in a study of technical replicates of blood from a few donors. Using immunoSEQ multiplex PCR, the repertoire was profiled, and TCRdb retains in-frame clones only, with some absent. The sample consists of tens of thousands of clones, 90% to 95% of them appearing once. What was sequenced was T cells isolated from PBMCs. The receptors were gathered from a human donor in good health. Each CDR3 is given with its conserved first and last residue. D genes are given only for firm matches. The size entry is marked missing in some rows and otherwise reads once, few, many or a size class.

v_gene	abundance	d_gene	j_gene	CDR3aa	CDR3nt
TRBV14	.	TRBD2	TRBJ2-3	CASSRNSGGTDTQYF	TGTGCCAGCAGCCGAAATAGCGGGGGGACAGATACGCAGTATTTT
TRBV18	once	TRBD1	TRBJ1-2	CASSHGQGYGYTF	TGTGCCAGCTCACATGGACAGGGCTATGGCTACACCTTC
TRBV2	.	.	TRBJ2-7	CASSERGMSSYEQYF	TGTGCCAGCAGTGAAAGGGGGATGTCCTCCTACGAGCAGTACTTC
TRBV13	.	.	TRBJ1-2	CASSSPGAYGYTF	TGTGCCAGCAGCTCCCCAGGGGCGTATGGCTACACCTTC
TRBV27	.	.	TRBJ1-2	CASSLSPGSGYTF	TGTGCCAGCAGTTTATCTCCCGGGAGTGGCTACACCTTC
TRBV28	.	.	TRBJ1-4	CASSTRRGSNGHEKLFF	TGTGCCAGCAGCACCCGCCGCGGGAGTAATGGGCATGAAAAACTGTTTTTT
TRBV10-3	.	TRBD1	TRBJ2-1	CAINQYDRGSYNEQFF	TGTGCCATCAACCAATACGACAGGGGCTCCTACAATGAGCAGTTCTTC
TRBV5-4	.	TRBD2	TRBJ2-1	CASSLGTSGSLYYNEQFF	TGTGCCAGCAGCCTAGGGACTAGCGGGAGCTTGTACTACAATGAGCAGTTCTTC
TRBV7-8	.	.	TRBJ2-3	CASSLAQALDTDTQYF	TGTGCCAGCAGCTTAGCGCAAGCGTTGGATACAGATACGCAGTATTTT
TRBV30	once	.	TRBJ2-5	CAWTPRFGETQYF	TGTGCCTGGACCCCCAGGTTTGGAGAGACCCAGTACTTC
TRBV4-1	few	.	TRBJ1-1	CASSQVTGMNTEAFF	TGCGCCAGCAGCCAAGTCACAGGAATGAACACTGAAGCTTTCTTT
TRBV19	.	.	TRBJ2-1	CASSIMSSGEQFF	TGTGCCAGTAGTATAATGAGTAGCGGTGAGCAGTTCTTC
TRBV6-5	.	.	TRBJ1-1	CASSYSPRVWNTEAFF	TGTGCCAGCAGTTACTCCCCCAGGGTCTGGAACACTGAAGCTTTCTTT
TRBV4-1	.	TRBD1	TRBJ2-7	CASSQGQGSSYEQYF	TGCGCCAGCAGCCAAGGACAGGGGAGCTCCTACGAGCAGTACTTC
TRBV11-2	.	.	TRBJ1-1	CASSLVEGTEAFF	TGTGCCAGCAGCTTAGTGGAGGGAACTGAAGCTTTCTTT
TRBV7-8	.	TRBD1	TRBJ1-5	CASRKEPTGSNQPQHF	TGTGCCAGCAGAAAAGAGCCGACAGGGAGCAATCAGCCCCAGCATTTT
TRBV5-4	.	.	TRBJ1-5	CASSLFRQGNQPQHF	TGTGCCAGCAGCTTGTTCCGGCAGGGCAATCAGCCCCAGCATTTT
TRBV7-9	few	TRBD1	TRBJ2-1	CASSSTGGAGGEQFF	TGTGCCAGCAGCTCGACAGGGGGCGCGGGAGGTGAGCAGTTCTTC
TRBV19	.	.	TRBJ2-5	CASSIRVRGETQYF	TGTGCCAGTAGTATCCGGGTAAGGGGGGAGACCCAGTACTTC
TRBV9	.	.	TRBJ1-1	CASSAPRQEDTGTEAFF	TGTGCCAGCAGCGCTCCTAGACAGGAAGATACAGGGACTGAAGCTTTCTTT
TRBV5-1	.	TRBD2	TRBJ2-3	CASSPGLAGTDTQYF	TGCGCCAGCAGCCCGGGACTAGCTGGCACAGATACGCAGTATTTT
TRBV9	.	TRBD2	TRBJ2-7	CASSLTSGRTEQYF	TGTGCCAGCAGCCTGACTAGCGGGAGGACCGAGCAGTACTTC
TRBV19	.	.	TRBJ1-3	CASSIWAVSGNTIYF	TGTGCCAGTAGTATTTGGGCAGTCTCTGGAAACACCATATATTTT